This T cell receptor (beta chain) was identified during a study of blood T cell repertoires in COVID-19. Overall study context: Both acute and convalescent COVID-19 samples were obtained from the United States, Italy and Spain. Nucleic acid was either cDNA or gDNA, and it came from T cells, B-cell-depleted T cells, or PBMCs.

In the original analysis: Using reference gene primer amplification, nucleated cell counts were estimated. Here immunoSEQ multiplex PCR was the method, and the copy in TCRdb shows in-frame clones only, minus some. D and trimming come from the DNA, and the V and J calls and clone size come from that table. The sample yields more than 150,000 clones, around 85% seen once. The sequenced material came from peripheral blood. The sequence derives from a woman of 80 years or more with acute or convalescent COVID-19.

CDR3 protein: CASSAGALKGGVGTDTQYF. CDR3 sequence (DNA): TGCGCCAGCAGCGCGGGAGCTCTAAAAGGAGGAGTGGGCACAGATACGCAGTATTTT. V and J are TRBV5-1 and TRBJ2-3, with 7 positions matching TRBD2. Germline CDR1 SGHRS, CDR2 YFSETQ. J was trimmed by 1 base and V by 4 bases; bases with no gene match: 18. CDR3 length equals 19 residues. Variable domain in full (rest from reference TRBV5-1 and TRBJ2-3): KAGVTQTPRYLIKTRGQQVTLSCSPISGHRSVSWYQQTPGQGLQFLFEYFSETQRNKGNFPGRFSGRQFSNSRSEMNVSTLELGDSALYLCASSAGALKGGVGTDTQYFGPGTRLTVL.